This T cell receptor (beta chain) was found in a study of radiotherapy plus CTLA-4 blockade in lung cancer. Study-wide background: Disease control was present in 30% to 40% of patients, and objective responses in approximately 18%. Findings of the study overall: TCR clones originating in tumors grew in number in blood after radiotherapy plus ipilimumab.

Trimming cost V 0 bases and J 3 bases, with 11 bases left between them. Germline V lookup: CDR1 SQVTM, CDR2 ANQGSEA. CDR3 length equals 14 residues. Ipilimumab CTLA-4 blockade and focal radiation were given to patients with chemo-refractory metastatic non-small-cell lung cancer. Generated by immunoSEQ multiplex PCR, the TCRdb table keeps only in-frame clones and is missing some. The sample includes approximately 97,000 clones, roughly 80% of them seen just once. The sample holds a few counts of this clone. The antigen remains unidentified. The chain links TRBV29-1 to TRBJ1-1; maybe TRBD1 (5 bases). This clonotype was obtained from a human donor with non-small cell lung cancer who had stable disease on radiotherapy plus ipilimumab. The sequenced sample was peripheral blood, obtained from a patient treated with radiotherapy plus ipilimumab. The chain's CDR3 is CSVEDWGGDTEAFF. CDR3 DNA sequence: TGCAGCGTTGAAGATTGGGGGGGGGACACTGAAGCTTTCTTT.